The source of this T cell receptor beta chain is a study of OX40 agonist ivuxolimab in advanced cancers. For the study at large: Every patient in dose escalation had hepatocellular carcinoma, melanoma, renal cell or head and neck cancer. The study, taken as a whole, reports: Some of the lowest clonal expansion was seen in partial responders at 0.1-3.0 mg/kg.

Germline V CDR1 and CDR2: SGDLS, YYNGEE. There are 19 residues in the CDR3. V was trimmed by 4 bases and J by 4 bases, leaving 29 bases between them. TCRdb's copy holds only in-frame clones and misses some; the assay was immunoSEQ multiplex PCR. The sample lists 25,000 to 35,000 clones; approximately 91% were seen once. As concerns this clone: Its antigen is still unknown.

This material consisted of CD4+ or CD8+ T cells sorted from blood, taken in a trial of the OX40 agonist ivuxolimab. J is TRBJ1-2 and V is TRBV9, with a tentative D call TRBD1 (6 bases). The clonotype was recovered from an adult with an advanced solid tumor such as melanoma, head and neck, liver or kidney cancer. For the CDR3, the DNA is TGTGCCAGCAGCCTCAACACTGGGGGGGGCCAAGGGCCTCCCTATGGCTACACCTTC. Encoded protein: CASSLNTGGGQGPPYGYTF.